Sequencing of this TCR beta chain was carried out in a study of OX40 agonist ivuxolimab in advanced cancers. Study background: Among those treated, three patients had partial responses, one with hepatocellular carcinoma and two with cutaneous melanoma.

This clone was seen just once. Its antigen is undetermined. The ends lost 1 base at V and 6 bases at J; junction bases unmatched: 6. Germline V lookup: CDR1 SGHNT, CDR2 YENEEA. The CDR3 totals 16 residues. General observations from the study: On average, CD8+ T cells had more expanded clones than CD4+.

Data came from immunoSEQ multiplex PCR; TCRdb stores just in-frame clones and leaves some out. There are about 96,000 clones in the sample; roughly 88% occur only once, and roughly 1.5% lies in the top ten. The material sequenced was CD4+ or CD8+ T cells sorted from blood, taken in a trial of the OX40 agonist ivuxolimab. This clonotype originated in an adult with an advanced solid tumor such as melanoma, head and neck, liver or kidney cancer. The V and J genes are TRBV11-3 and TRBJ2-1, with 10 bases matching TRBD2. Here the CDR3 DNA reads TGTGCCAGCAGCTTAGTGGTAGCGGGAGGTGGCAATGAGCAGTTCTTC. This sequence encodes CASSLVVAGGGNEQFF.